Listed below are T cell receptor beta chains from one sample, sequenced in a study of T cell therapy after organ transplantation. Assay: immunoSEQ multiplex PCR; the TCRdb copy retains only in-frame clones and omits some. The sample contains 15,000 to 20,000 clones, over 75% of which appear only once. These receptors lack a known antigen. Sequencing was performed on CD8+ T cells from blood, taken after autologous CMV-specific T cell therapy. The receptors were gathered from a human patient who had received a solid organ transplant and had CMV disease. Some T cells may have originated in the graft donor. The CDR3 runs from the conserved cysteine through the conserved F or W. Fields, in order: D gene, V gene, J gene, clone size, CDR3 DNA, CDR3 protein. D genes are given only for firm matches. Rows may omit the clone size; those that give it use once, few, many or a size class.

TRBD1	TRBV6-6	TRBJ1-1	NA	TGTGCCAGCAGTTCCATTCGGGGACAGGGAAGACCTGAAGCTTTCTTT	CASSSIRGQGRPEAFF
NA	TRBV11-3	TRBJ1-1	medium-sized	TGTGCCAGCAGCTTAGATCTCGGGTCGACAGAAGCTTTCTTT	CASSLDLGSTEAFF
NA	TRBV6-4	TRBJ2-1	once	TGTGCCAGCAGCTCCGGGACATACAAGAACAATGAGCAGTTCTTC	CASSSGTYKNNEQFF
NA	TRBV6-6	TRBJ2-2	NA	TGTGCCAGCAGTTATTACGAGGGTACCGGGGAGCTGTTTTTT	CASSYYEGTGELFF
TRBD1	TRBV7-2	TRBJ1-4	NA	TGTGCCAGCAGCCCTCGAAAAGGGGGCCTGGCTAATGAAAAACTGTTTTTT	CASSPRKGGLANEKLFF
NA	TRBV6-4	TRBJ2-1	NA	TGTGCCAGCAGTGACTCGCAGGGGTCCTACAATGAGCAGTTCTTC	CASSDSQGSYNEQFF
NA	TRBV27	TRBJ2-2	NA	TGTGCCAGCAGGGTCAGGGAGGACACCGGGGAGCTGTTTTTT	CASRVREDTGELFF
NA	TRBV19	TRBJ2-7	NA	TGTGCCAGTAGTATCAAACCATCGCGGGAGCAGTACTTC	CASSIKPSREQYF
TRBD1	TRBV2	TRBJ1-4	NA	TGTGCCAGCAGTGAAGCACCGGGACAGGGAGACGGGAATGAAAAACTGTTTTTT	CASSEAPGQGDGNEKLFF
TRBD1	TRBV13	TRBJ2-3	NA	TGTGCCAGCAGCCCATACTCGGGGACAGTCATTCAGTATTTT	CASSPYSGTVIQYF
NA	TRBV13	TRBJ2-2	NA	TGTGCCAGCAGCTTAGGACAGAACACCGGGGAGCTGTTTTTT	CASSLGQNTGELFF
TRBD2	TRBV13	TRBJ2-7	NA	TGTGCCAGCAGCTTTTGGACTAGCGGAACCTACGAGCAGTACTTC	CASSFWTSGTYEQYF
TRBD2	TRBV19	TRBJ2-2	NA	TGTGCCACCGCGGGACTACTGAACACCGGGGAGCTGTTTTTT	CATAGLLNTGELFF
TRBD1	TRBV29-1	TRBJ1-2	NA	TGCAGCGTTGAAGATCCTGACAGGGGCCCCTATGGCTACACCTTC	CSVEDPDRGPYGYTF
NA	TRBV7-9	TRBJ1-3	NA	TGTGCCAGCAGCCCCTTCCGGGGAGTCCCTGGAAACACCATATATTTT	CASSPFRGVPGNTIYF
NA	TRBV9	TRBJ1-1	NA	TGTGCCAGCAGCGTAGGCAGCTCCACTGAAGCTTTCTTT	CASSVGSSTEAFF
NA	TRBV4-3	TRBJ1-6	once	TGCGCCAGCTCCCATTCCCGTGGGTATAATTCACCCCTCCACTTT	CASSHSRGYNSPLHF
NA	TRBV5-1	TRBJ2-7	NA	TGCGCCAGCAGCTTTGGTCAGAGCTACGAGCAGTACTTC	CASSFGQSYEQYF
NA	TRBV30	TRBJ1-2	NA	TGTGCCTGGAGTGTAACGGGCGGGGGTAACTATGGCTACACCTTC	CAWSVTGGGNYGYTF
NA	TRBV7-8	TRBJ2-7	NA	TGTGCCAGCAGCTTAGCGGGGGGCCACTACGAGCAGTACTTC	CASSLAGGHYEQYF
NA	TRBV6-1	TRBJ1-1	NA	TGTGCCAGCAGTGAATACCTTACTGAAGCTTTCTTT	CASSEYLTEAFF
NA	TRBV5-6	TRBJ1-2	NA	TGTGCCAGCAGCTTGGCCGTAGGCGTTATGAGCGATGGCTACACCTTC	CASSLAVGVMSDGYTF
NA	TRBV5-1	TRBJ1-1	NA	TGCGCCAGCAGCCCCAGGACGATACTCGATGAAGCTTTCTTT	CASSPRTILDEAFF
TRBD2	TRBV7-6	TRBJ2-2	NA	TGTGCCAGCAGCTCCCCTGCGGGGGAGAACACCGGGGAGCTGTTTTTT	CASSSPAGENTGELFF
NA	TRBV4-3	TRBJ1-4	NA	TGCGCCAGCAGCCAAGATAACGTCCGCGGGCGAGGTATTGAAAAACTGTTTTTT	CASSQDNVRGRGIEKLFF
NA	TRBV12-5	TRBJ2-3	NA	TGTGCTAGTGGTTTCGGTCAGCCGCTCACGGATACGCAGTATTTT	CASGFGQPLTDTQYF
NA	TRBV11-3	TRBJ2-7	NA	TGTGCCAGCAGCTTGATAGGGAGTAGCGACGAGCAGTACTTC	CASSLIGSSDEQYF
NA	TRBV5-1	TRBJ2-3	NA	TGCGCCAGCAGCTCCGGGACTGGCCCCACAGATACGCAGTATTTT	CASSSGTGPTDTQYF
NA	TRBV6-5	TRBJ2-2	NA	TGTGCCAGCAGTTACTCGAGGGGTTGGCTGTTTTTT	CASSYSRGWLFF
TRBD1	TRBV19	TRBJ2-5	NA	TGTGCCAGTAGTCCCGGGACAGGGGGCGATTTAGAGACCCAGTACTTC	CASSPGTGGDLETQYF
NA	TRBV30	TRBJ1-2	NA	TGTGCCTGGGGACCTACAGCGAACTATGGCTACACCTTC	CAWGPTANYGYTF
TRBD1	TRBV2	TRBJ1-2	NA	TGTGCCAGCAGTGAACGGACAGGGGTAGATGGCTACACCTTC	CASSERTGVDGYTF
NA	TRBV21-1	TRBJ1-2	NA	TGTGCCAGCAGCAAAAAAAATTCCTCACAAGGACCAGACCCCTATGGCTACACCTTC	CASSKKNSSQGPDPYGYTF
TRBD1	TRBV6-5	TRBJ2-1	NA	TGTGCCAGCAGTTACCAGGGGGCATCTATGGATGAGCAGTTCTTC	CASSYQGASMDEQFF
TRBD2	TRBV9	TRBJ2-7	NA	TGTGCCAGCAGCGTAGGGTCTAGCGGGGGTTACGAGCAGTACTTC	CASSVGSSGGYEQYF
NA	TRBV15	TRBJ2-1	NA	TGTGCCACCAGCAGAGATCGAGGTTTAGCGGTTGAGCAGTTCTTC	CATSRDRGLAVEQFF
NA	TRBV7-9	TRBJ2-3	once	TGTGCCAGCAGCTTTAGCGTGGGCACAGATACGCAGTATTTT	CASSFSVGTDTQYF